Presented here are 9 T cell receptor beta chains from one specimen sequenced in a study of T cell responses to AZD1222 COVID-19 vaccine. TCRdb's copy holds only in-frame clones and misses some; the assay was immunoSEQ multiplex PCR. The table shows tens of thousands of clones, with 85% to 90% occurring only once. Sample: peripheral blood, taken on day 0 of MenACWY control vaccination. These receptors were taken from an adult in good health.

This sequence joins TRBV28 and TRBJ2-3, with 7 nucleotides matching TRBD2. J lost 4 bases, V lost 8 bases, and 18 bases had no gene match. Germline CDR1 reads MDHEN; CDR2 reads SYDVKM. This CDR3 comprises 17 residues. CDR3 loop: CASRGAIAGPVADTQYF. The CDR3 DNA sequence: TGTGCCAGCCGTGGGGCTATAGCGGGTCCGGTGGCAGATACGCAGTATTTT. Based on the CDR3 plus reference TRBV28 and TRBJ2-3, the full variable domain is DVKVTQSSRYLVKRTGEKVFLECVQDMDHENMFWYRQDPGLGLRLIYFSYDVKMKEKGDIPEGYSVSREKKERFSLILESASTNQTSMYLCASRGAIAGPVADTQYFGPGTRLTVL.

The J gene is TRBJ1-1, the V gene TRBV28; 9 bases are a match to TRBD1. In germline, CDR1 is MDHEN, CDR2 SYDVKM. The V and J ends lost 4 bases and 2 bases, in that order; junction bases with no gene match: 8. The CDR3 consists of 16 residues. CDR3 nucleotide sequence: TGTGCCAGCAGTTCCCGGGACAGGGTAGGCAACACTGAAGCTTTCTTT. It yields the protein CASSSRDRVGNTEAFF.

This chain uses TRBV6-2 or TRBV6-3 with TRBJ1-2, with D hard to call. V lost 6 bases and J 1 base, leaving 9 bases between the germline ends. Per the germline V gene, CDR1 is MNHEY and CDR2 is SVGEGT. The CDR3 is 13 amino acids. The CDR3 DNA is TGTGCCAGCAGCCGAACGGATAACTATGGCTACACCTTC. Translation gives CASSRTDNYGYTF.

V gene TRBV7-2 combines with J gene TRBJ2-4; D may be TRBD1 (5 bases). Germline CDR1 reads SGHTA; CDR2 reads FQGNSA. The length of the CDR3 is 14 residues. V was cut by 5 bases and J by 6 bases, with 14 bases left in between. The CDR3 DNA reads as TGTGCCAGCAGCCCAGGGCCCTCCTCAAACATTCAGTACTTC. It codes for CASSPGPSSNIQYF. The whole variable domain, remainder taken from reference TRBV7-2 and TRBJ2-4, is GAGVSQSPSNKVTEKGKDVELRCDPISGHTALYWYRQSLGQGLEFLIYFQGNSAPDKSGLPSDRFSAERTGGSVSTLTIQRTQQEDSAVYLCASSPGPSSNIQYFGAGTRLSVL.

The rearrangement links TRBV7-9 to TRBJ2-7, with 7 bases identical to TRBD1. Per the germline V gene, CDR1 is SEHNR and CDR2 is FQNEAQ (reference sequence). V lost 1 base to trimming and J lost 6 bases; unmatched junction nucleotides: 6. This CDR3 has 14 amino acids. CDR3 in amino acids: CASSLGRGSREQYF. CDR3 nucleotides: TGTGCCAGCAGCTTAGGCAGGGGGTCGCGCGAGCAGTACTTC. The complete variable domain, with remaining parts taken from reference TRBV7-9 and TRBJ2-7, reads DTGVSQNPRHKITKRGQNVTFRCDPISEHNRLYWYRQTLGQGPEFLTYFQNEAQLEKSRLLSDRFSAERPKGSFSTLEIQRTEQGDSAMYLCASSLGRGSREQYFGPGTRLTVT.

V and J are TRBV10-3 and TRBJ1-4; 7 bases align to TRBD1. CDR1 and CDR2 from the germline V gene are ENHRY and SYGVKD. CDR3 length: 12 residues. Unmatched junction bases numbered 5, after V lost 10 bases and J lost 6 bases. CDR3 sequence reads: CATAGGDEKLFF. The CDR3 DNA reads as TGTGCCACGGCAGGGGGGGATGAAAAACTGTTTTTT.

This rearrangement joins TRBV19 to TRBJ2-7; TRBD1 matches at 7 bases. CDR3 length: 14 amino acids. CDR1 LNHDA and CDR2 SQIVND come from the germline V gene (reference sequence). With V trimmed by 6 bases and J by 4 bases, 9 bases remained unmatched. The CDR3 sequence: CASRDRDSVYEQYF. CDR3 DNA: TGTGCCAGTAGGGACCGGGACAGCGTATACGAGCAGTACTTC.

CDR3 DNA: TGTGCCAGCAGTATACGAGGAACTGAAGCTTTCTTT. Translation gives CASSIRGTEAFF. The rearrangement links TRBV12-3 or TRBV12-4 to TRBJ1-1; D is unclear. This CDR3 region has 12 residues. Trimming removed 5 bases from V and 5 bases from J, with 9 bases in between.

The rearrangement links TRBV30 to TRBJ1-1; D not resolved. This CDR3 comprises 12 residues. The germline gives CDR1 GTSNPN, CDR2 SVGIG (reference sequence). The germline V and J ends were trimmed by 2 bases and 4 bases, with 8 bases remaining between them. The CDR3 reads CAWSSGITEAFF. In DNA, the CDR3 is TGTGCCTGGAGTTCTGGGATCACTGAAGCTTTCTTT.